The clone carrying this T cell receptor beta chain was recorded once. The sample is drawn from a study of blood T cell repertoires in COVID-19. Study background: The study drew acute and convalescent COVID-19 samples from the United States, Italy and Spain. Nucleic acid was either cDNA or gDNA, and it came from T cells, B-cell-depleted T cells, or PBMCs.

Under the authors' procedure: For nucleated cells, counts were estimated from reference gene primer amplification. TCRdb's copy holds only in-frame clones and misses some; the assay was immunoSEQ multiplex PCR. V, J and clone size reflect that table, while D and trimming were determined from the DNA. The sample lists about 220,000 clones, roughly 80% occurring once. The V and J ends lost 1 base and 12 bases respectively, with 10 bases between them. The CDR3 spans 12 residues. Germline CDR1 reads SEHNR; CDR2 reads FQNEAQ (reference sequence). The sequence came from an older woman with acute or convalescent COVID-19. This chain connects TRBV7-9 to TRBJ2-1; D gene unclear. Sequenced: peripheral blood. The CDR3 DNA reads as TGTGCCAGCAGCTTAGGCAGCCGCGGGCAGTTCTTC. Translating gives CASSLGSRGQFF.